The next 9 T cell receptor beta chains were all read from a single sample in a study of blood T cells in healthy people across ages. Then a second PCR, running roughly 7 to 12 cycles, was carried out with a sample-barcoded 5' primer and a J-beta primer mix. In TCRdb, the 5' RACE reads were re-called with MiXCR into one record per CDR3 protein. The profile covers more than 800,000 distinct CDR3 sequences, with around 28% appearing a single time and around 15% taken by the ten largest. Sequencing input: blood. These receptors were collected from a woman aged 80 or over in good health.

This clonotype has a count of ten or more. The chain is built from TRBV10-3 and TRBJ2-5; D is undetermined. The CDR3 runs 12 residues. CDR1 ENHRY and CDR2 SYGVKD come from the germline V gene. With 4 bases removed from V and 5 bases from J, the gap between germline ends came to 8 bases. In DNA, the CDR3 is TGTGCCATCAGTGTTGGCAAGGAGACCCAGTACTTC. Translation: CAISVGKETQYF.

Ten or more counts support this clonotype. This chain links TRBV6-6 with TRBJ1-2; tentative D call: TRBD1 (6 bases). Germline values: CDR1 MNHNY, CDR2 SVGAGI (reference sequence). This CDR3 has 18 amino acids. Trimming removed 4 bases at V and 6 bases at J, with 27 bases between. The CDR3, as DNA: TGTGCCAGCAGTTCACGATCCTTCTACCGACAGGAAGAGGATGGCTACACCTTC. Translation gives CASSSRSFYRQEEDGYTF.

The chain has TRBV18 and TRBJ2-7; D unresolved. The assigned J gene may be wrong: the sequence end matches TRBJ2-5 better. Germline CDR1 is KGHSH and CDR2 is LQKENI. There are 12 residues in the CDR3. The CDR3 loop reads CASSPLVETQYF. CDR3 nucleotide sequence: TGTGCCAGCTCACCCTTGGTAGAGACCCAGTACTTC.

CDR3 amino acids: CASSPGGTLSSYEQYF. The CDR3 DNA sequence: TGCGCCAGCAGTCCCGGAGGGACACTCAGCTCCTACGAGCAGTACTTC. This rearrangement joins TRBV5-1 to TRBJ2-7; D is possibly TRBD1 or TRBD2 (6 bases each). There are 16 residues in the CDR3. Trimming stripped 5 bases from V and 0 bases from J, with 18 bases between. Per the germline V gene, CDR1 is SGHRS and CDR2 is YFSETQ.

The chain combines TRBV5-1 with TRBJ2-7; D uncertain. Germline V lookup: CDR1 SGHRS, CDR2 YFSETQ. The CDR3 contains 14 residues. V was pared by 0 bases and J by 5 bases, with 12 bases between. The chain's CDR3 is CASSLDGAEDEQYF. The CDR3, as DNA: TGCGCCAGCAGCTTGGACGGAGCTGAAGACGAGCAGTACTTC.

The chain joins TRBV18 to TRBJ2-3; D is uncertain. The CDR3 has 13 amino acids. Germline loops: CDR1 KGHSH, CDR2 LQKENI. V was pared by 0 bases and J by 6 bases, with 7 bases between. The CDR3 coding sequence is TGTGCCAGCTCACCACCCCAACCTGATACGCAGTATTTT. It encodes CASSPPQPDTQYF.

This clonotype was counted a few times. The rearrangement uses TRBV10-3 and TRBJ2-1; D is undetermined. The CDR3 is made up of 14 amino acids. CDR1 is ENHRY and CDR2 is SYGVKD in the germline V gene. V lost 10 bases, J lost 1 base, and 14 bases lay in between. In DNA, the CDR3 is TGTGCCACCAACCCTGGAGTTTCCTACAATGAGCAGTTCTTC. Translating it yields CATNPGVSYNEQFF.

The chain has TRBV6-2 or TRBV6-3 and TRBJ2-2; D call uncertain. V lost 1 base and J lost 8, with 5 bases in between. In germline, CDR1 is MNHEY, CDR2 SVGEGT. The CDR3 totals 12 residues. This CDR3 is CASSYLAGELFF. In DNA form, the CDR3 reads TGTGCCAGCAGTTACTTAGCTGGGGAGCTGTTTTTT.

Comments on this clonotype: At one of its ends the junction is not consistent with the germline gene, which may arise from a read error. The genes are TRBV18 and TRBJ1-6; no clear D gene. CDR1 is KGHSH, CDR2 LQKENI, per germline. CDR3 length equals 14 residues. The CDR3 loop reads CASSPLDYSSPLHF. The CDR3 DNA is TGTGCCAGCTCACCGTTGGACTATAGTTCACCCCTCCACTTT.